Listed here are 27 T cell receptor beta chains from one sample, sequenced in a study of Ad26.COV2.S vaccination and SARS-CoV-2 variants. Clones were read by immunoSEQ multiplex PCR, and TCRdb kept only the in-frame ones, dropping some. The profile shows about 370,000 clones, approximately 90% of them singletons. Treatment defined: some 20 received Ad26.COV2.S at low or high dose, single or two shots; about 5 received placebo; per-sample allocation not given. Collection of the samples took place on day 63 after the first injection of vaccine or placebo. The sequences come from peripheral blood, collected in a trial of Ad26.COV2.S vaccine versus placebo. These receptors came from a person aged 18-65 years who received the Ad26.COV2.S COVID-19 vaccine or a placebo.

As to this clone: Other DNA sequences in this sample translate to the same CDR3. V usage is TRBV5-1 and J usage is TRBJ2-2; no firm D call. V was shortened by 2 bases and J by 3 bases, with 8 bases between the two germline ends. The germline V gene encodes CDR1 SGHRS and CDR2 YFSETQ. The CDR3 has 14 amino acids. CDR3 sequence (DNA): TGCGCCAGCAGCTTCGGTGGGGACACCGGGGAGCTGTTTTTT. Encoded protein: CASSFGGDTGELFF.

This sequence joins TRBV28 and TRBJ2-7; D not certain. Trimming took off 1 base at V and 7 bases at J, with 11 bases between the two ends. Germline-derived CDR1 and CDR2 are MDHEN and SYDVKM. This CDR3 spans 13 amino acids. The CDR3 DNA sequence: TGTGCCAGCAGTTTATCGGCCCGCCTGGAGCAGTACTTC. It codes for CASSLSARLEQYF.

Concerning this clone itself: The same CDR3 arises from other DNA sequences in this sample as well. The genes are TRBV18 and TRBJ2-4; D gene ambiguous. The CDR3 length is 14 residues. V gave up 2 bases and J gave up 1 base, with 6 bases separating them. Germline V lookup: CDR1 KGHSH, CDR2 LQKENI. Written as DNA, the CDR3 is TGTGCCAGCTCACCATCTGGGGCCAAAAACATTCAGTACTTC. Protein sequence: CASSPSGAKNIQYF.

As DNA, the CDR3 is TGTGCCAGCAGCTTAGAGGGGACAGGGGTAGGGGGCTACACCTTC. Protein: CASSLEGTGVGGYTF. The V call is TRBV7-2, the J call TRBJ1-2; the match to TRBD1 covers 10 bases. Germline values: CDR1 SGHTA, CDR2 FQGNSA. With V trimmed by 1 base and J by 8 bases, 7 bases remained unmatched. This CDR3 has 15 residues.

The chain has TRBV7-9 and TRBJ2-5; TRBD1 is a possible D gene (6 bases). The germline CDR1 and CDR2 sequences are SEHNR and FQNEAQ (reference sequence). V was cut by 4 bases and J by 4 bases, with 10 bases left in between. This CDR3 has 13 residues. The CDR3 DNA is TGTGCCAGCAGCTGGGACATCGGAGAGACCCAGTACTTC. As protein: CASSWDIGETQYF.

The rearrangement uses TRBV3-1 (or the pseudogene TRBV3-2) and TRBJ1-1; D might be TRBD1 (5 bases). Germline CDR1 is LGHDT and CDR2 is YNNKEL (reference sequence). The CDR3 sequence is 13 residues long. Trimming shortened V by 4 bases and J by 4 bases, and 10 bases separated the two germline ends. CDR3: CASSPHGGTEAFF. CDR3 nucleotides: TGTGCCAGCAGCCCCCACGGGGGCACTGAAGCTTTCTTT.

The genes are TRBV5-6 and TRBJ2-3, with D possibly being TRBD2 (5 bases). Trimming cost V 3 bases and J 6 bases, with 8 bases left between them. Germline lookup yields CDR1 SGHDT and CDR2 YYEEEE. The CDR3 covers 12 residues. The CDR3 sequence: CASSSIADTQYF. CDR3 DNA: TGTGCCAGCAGCTCAATAGCGGATACGCAGTATTTT.

The chain has TRBV13 and TRBJ2-3; D is unclear. From germline, CDR1 is PRHDT and CDR2 FYEKMQ (reference sequence). This CDR3 is built from 17 residues. V shed 0 bases and J shed 2 bases, with 15 bases lying between them. DNA for the CDR3: TGTGCCAGCAGCTTAGGCCGAGCAGAAACTAACACAGATACGCAGTATTTT. Protein: CASSLGRAETNTDTQYF.

The chain combines TRBV6-5 with TRBJ1-2; D gene uncertain. This CDR3 comprises 14 residues. Trimming removed 0 bases at V and 3 bases at J, with 8 bases between. Per germline, CDR1 MNHEY and CDR2 SVGAGI. CDR3 DNA sequence: TGTGCCAGCAGTTACTCATCGGACTACTATGGCTACACCTTC. It specifies CASSYSSDYYGYTF.

The V gene is TRBV27, the J gene TRBJ2-7; D possibly matches TRBD1 or TRBD2 (7 bases each). This CDR3 comprises 13 residues. The V end lost 7 bases, the J end lost 5 bases, and 15 bases lay between the germline ends. Germline V lookup: CDR1 MNHEY, CDR2 SMNVEV (reference sequence). CDR3 amino acids: CASTQGEGNEQYF. In DNA form, the CDR3 reads TGTGCCAGCACCCAGGGGGAGGGTAACGAGCAGTACTTC.

The CDR3 loop is CAWSRPTNTGELFF. In DNA form, the CDR3 reads TGTGCCTGGAGTAGACCCACGAACACCGGGGAGCTGTTTTTT. This sequence joins TRBV30 and TRBJ2-2; no definite D call. Germline V gene sequence: CDR1 GTSNPN, CDR2 SVGIG (reference sequence). The V gene lost 2 bases and the J gene lost 0 bases, with 7 bases spanning the gap. This CDR3 contains 14 residues.

The chain carries TRBV5-1 and TRBJ1-1; 8 bases are shared with TRBD1. The J segment lost 5 bases and the V segment lost 1 base, leaving 7 bases of the junction unmatched. CDR1 SGHRS and CDR2 YFSETQ come from the germline V gene. CDR3 size: 15 residues. CDR3 amino acids: CASSLQGASWTEAFF. CDR3 DNA sequence: TGCGCCAGCAGCTTGCAGGGGGCAAGTTGGACTGAAGCTTTCTTT.

This clone showed up just once. This chain links TRBV19 with TRBJ2-1, with TRBD2 identical over 10 bases. CDR1 is LNHDA, CDR2 SQIVND, per germline (reference sequence). The CDR3 extends over 15 amino acids. The junction had 8 bases not matched to a gene; V was cut back by 3 bases and J by 9 bases. CDR3 sequence: CASSMRLAGATEQFF. In DNA form, the CDR3 reads TGTGCCAGTAGTATGAGGCTAGCGGGGGCTACTGAGCAGTTCTTC.

The chain is built from TRBV27 and TRBJ1-2, with 7 bases fitting TRBD1. The germline V gene has CDR1 MNHEY and CDR2 SMNVEV (reference sequence). The CDR3 extends over 19 amino acids. J lost 8 bases, V lost 2 bases, and 23 bases had no gene match. The CDR3 DNA reads as TGTGCCAGCAGTTTAAATCTTAAGGGGGCGCCTTCTCTTCGGAGCGGCTACACCTTC. It codes for CASSLNLKGAPSLRSGYTF.

The gene calls are TRBV6-6 and TRBJ1-6; D perhaps matches TRBD1 (6 bases). The CDR3 runs 17 residues. Trimming cost V 5 bases and J 9 bases, with 23 bases left between them. Germline V gene lookup returns CDR1 MNHNY and CDR2 SVGAGI (reference sequence). CDR3 residues: CASSPYQRQARGSPLHF. DNA of the CDR3: TGTGCCAGCAGTCCCTACCAGCGACAGGCGCGGGGTTCACCCCTCCACTTT.

The chain links TRBV2 to TRBJ1-1, with 7 bases aligning to TRBD1. V gave up 5 bases and J gave up 11 bases; unmatched junction bases: 17. The CDR3 has 15 residues. Germline CDR1 SNHLY, CDR2 FYNNEI. CDR3 residues: CASSLEGAAVLLAFF. CDR3 sequence (DNA): TGTGCCAGCAGTCTTGAGGGGGCGGCTGTCCTCCTGGCTTTCTTT.

This sequence joins TRBV15 and TRBJ1-5, with D hard to call. V was trimmed by 1 base and J by 6 bases, leaving 13 bases between them. Germline V gene lookup returns CDR1 LNHNV and CDR2 YYDKDF (reference sequence). The CDR3 is 15 amino acids. The CDR3 is CATSRVYSGIQPQHF. CDR3 sequence (DNA): TGTGCCACCAGCAGAGTCTATTCGGGGATTCAGCCCCAGCATTTT. Filled out from reference TRBV15 and TRBJ1-5, the complete variable domain reads DAMVIQNPRYQVTQFGKPVTLSCSQTLNHNVMYWYQQKSSQAPKLLFHYYDKDFNNEADTPDNFQSRRPNTSFCFLDIRSPGLGDTAMYLCATSRVYSGIQPQHFGDGTRLSIL.

This sequence joins TRBV30 and TRBJ2-1; 12 bases are shared with TRBD2. V shed 5 bases and J 4 bases; nucleotides not matched to a gene: 9. The germline CDR1 and CDR2 sequences are GTSNPN and SVGIG (reference sequence). The CDR3 covers 16 residues. This CDR3 is CAWGPRTSGVYNEQFF. The CDR3 DNA reads as TGTGCCTGGGGTCCAAGGACTAGCGGGGTTTACAATGAGCAGTTCTTC. Complete variable domain (other parts from reference TRBV30 and TRBJ2-1): SQTIHQWPATLVQPVGSPLSLECTVEGTSNPNLYWYRQAAGRGLQLLFYSVGIGQISSEVPQNLSASRPQDRQFILSSKKLLLSDSGFYLCAWGPRTSGVYNEQFFGPGTRLTVL.

This clone has just a few counts. This chain connects TRBV7-9 to TRBJ1-3; tentative D call: TRBD1 (5 bases). Germline V lookup: CDR1 SEHNR, CDR2 FQNEAQ (reference sequence). V lost 8 bases and J lost 2, with 10 bases in between. The CDR3 runs 13 residues. The chain's CDR3 is CASSLGAGNTIYF. The CDR3 nucleotides are TGTGCCAGCTCCCTGGGGGCTGGAAACACCATATATTTT.

V gene TRBV7-2 combines with J gene TRBJ2-1, with TRBD2 matching 8 bases. The CDR3 covers 17 residues. Trimming cost V 0 bases and J 4 bases; bases outside gene matches: 8. The V gene's germline CDR1 is SGHTA and CDR2 FQGNSA. CDR3 nucleotide sequence: TGTGCCAGCAGCTTAGCTTCTCCAGCGGGGGCTTACAATGAGCAGTTCTTC. Its translation: CASSLASPAGAYNEQFF.

This chain uses TRBV7-9 with TRBJ2-7; 10 positions match TRBD1. The CDR3 length is 16 residues. After removal of 1 base from V and 4 bases from J, the junction contained 7 bases not matched to a gene. Looked up from germline, CDR1 is SEHNR and CDR2 is FQNEAQ (reference sequence). The chain's CDR3 is CASSLGPTGGGYEQYF. CDR3 coding DNA: TGTGCCAGCAGCTTAGGCCCGACAGGGGGCGGGTACGAGCAGTACTTC.

V gene TRBV6-2 or TRBV6-3 combines with J gene TRBJ1-4; the D gene is possibly TRBD1 (6 bases). This CDR3 region has 15 residues. Germline loops: CDR1 MNHEY, CDR2 SVGEGT. V lost 4 bases to trimming and J lost 8 bases, with 17 bases between them. The CDR3 sequence: CASSSTSEGGEKLFF. CDR3 nucleotides: TGTGCCAGCAGTTCCACCTCGGAGGGGGGAGAAAAACTGTTTTTT.

This clone was observed a few times. The rearrangement uses TRBV5-1 and TRBJ1-6; 10 nucleotides match TRBD1. The germline gives CDR1 SGHRS, CDR2 YFSETQ. The J segment lost 10 bases and the V segment lost 0 bases, leaving 4 bases of the junction unmatched. The CDR3 totals 15 residues. DNA of the CDR3: TGCGCCAGCAGCTTGGCGGGACAGGGGAACTCACCCCTCCACTTT. It yields the protein CASSLAGQGNSPLHF. Variable domain in full (rest from reference TRBV5-1 and TRBJ1-6): KAGVTQTPRYLIKTRGQQVTLSCSPISGHRSVSWYQQTPGQGLQFLFEYFSETQRNKGNFPGRFSGRQFSNSRSEMNVSTLELGDSALYLCASSLAGQGNSPLHFGNGTRLTVT.

CDR3 in DNA: TGTGCCAGCAGCTTGTGGGGGCGTGAAGGGGCAGATACGCAGTATTTT. It codes for CASSLWGREGADTQYF. V and J are TRBV11-2 and TRBJ2-3; weak D call: TRBD1 (6 bases). Germline CDR1 and CDR2: SGHAT and FQNNGV. V lost 3 bases and J 4 bases, leaving 17 bases between the germline ends. The CDR3 runs 16 residues.

This clone was counted between two and nine times. The chain joins TRBV4-3 to TRBJ2-7; D is unresolved. The germline V and J ends were trimmed by 1 base and 3 bases, with 16 bases remaining between them. The CDR3 is 16 residues long. CDR1 is LGHNA, CDR2 YSLEER, per germline. CDR3 bases: TGCGCCAGCAGCCAAGTGTACACCATAAGGGACTACGAGCAGTACTTC. Its translation: CASSQVYTIRDYEQYF.

V and J are TRBV6-5 and TRBJ2-2, with a possible D match to TRBD1 (5 bases). This CDR3 is 14 amino acids long. Germline values: CDR1 MNHEY, CDR2 SVGAGI. The V gene lost 2 bases and the J gene lost 6 bases, with 10 bases spanning the gap. CDR3 nucleotides: TGTGCCAGCAGTTACCAAGGGGCGGCCGGGGAGCTGTTTTTT. As protein: CASSYQGAAGELFF.

This clone has only one observation. The chain recombines TRBV6-5 with TRBJ2-7, with 8 positions matching TRBD2. After removal of 6 bases from V and 0 bases from J, the junction contained 7 bases not matched to a gene. CDR1 and CDR2 from the germline V gene are MNHEY and SVGAGI. The CDR3 contains 15 residues. The CDR3 DNA is TGTGCCAGCAGAAACTCGCGGGGGGACTCCTACGAGCAGTACTTC. Its translation: CASRNSRGDSYEQYF.